The 19 T cell receptor beta chains presented below share a single source sample, sequenced in a study of T cell clusters in autoimmune cytopenias. TRB was amplified from roughly 250 ng of peripheral blood genomic DNA per sample. One tube held mixed TRB-A and TRB-B primer pools for touch-down PCR. TCRdb processed the multiplex PCR reads again and assigns one entry to each CDR3 protein, with no DNA. The specimen's table records about 4,900 distinct CDR3 sequences. These data are also associated with another study on T cell repertoires in aging, cancer and after chemotherapy.

The sequencing sample was made of peripheral blood. The source is a human donor in good health.

This clonotype is identified as medium-sized from frequency. The chain combines TRBV6-5 with TRBJ2-2; absent DNA, TCRdb's TRBD1 call cannot be checked. CDR1 is MNHEY and CDR2 is SVGAGI in the germline V gene. This CDR3 spans 14 amino acids. CDR3 amino acids: CASRKGQSTGELFF.

This clonotype is labeled medium-sized based on frequency. The chain couples TRBV30 to TRBJ2-3; TCRdb selects TRBD2, and the lack of DNA leaves this call unchecked. The length of the CDR3 is 14 residues. Germline V gene sequence: CDR1 GTSNPN, CDR2 SVGIG (reference sequence). This CDR3 is CALQLASSTDTQYF.

V is TRBV15 and J is TRBJ1-5; absent DNA, TCRdb's TRBD1 call cannot be checked. Germline V gives CDR1 LNHNV, CDR2 YYDKDF (reference sequence). The CDR3 has 16 amino acids. The CDR3 is CATSRDGHRGGQPQHF.

Considering frequency, this clonotype is medium-sized. The chain joins TRBV6-2 or TRBV6-3 to TRBJ2-5; TCRdb reports TRBD1, a call that lacks DNA to check it against. Per germline, CDR1 MNHEY and CDR2 SVGEGT. The length of the CDR3 is 14 residues. The CDR3 is CASRDPGGQETQYF.

CDR3 residues: CASSLRAVATNEKLFF. This chain joins TRBV12-3 or TRBV12-4 and TRBJ1-4; TCRdb names TRBD1, which stays unverified in the absence of DNA. This CDR3 region has 16 residues.

The CDR3: CASNPTPRSTEAFF. This chain connects TRBV6-5 to TRBJ1-1. This CDR3 contains 14 residues. The germline gives CDR1 MNHEY, CDR2 SVGAGI.

The J gene is TRBJ1-6, the V gene TRBV27; checking the TCRdb D call of TRBD1 is not possible without DNA. Germline assignment: CDR1 MNHEY and CDR2 SMNVEV (reference sequence). The CDR3 has 15 residues. The CDR3 loop reads CASSSGTAGDSPLHF.

The chain uses TRBV4-3 and TRBJ1-5; the D call from TCRdb, TRBD1, cannot be confirmed without DNA. CDR1 and CDR2 from the germline V gene are LGHNA and YSLEER. The CDR3 extends over 16 amino acids. This CDR3 is CASSQGTGASNQPQHF.

This clonotype is deemed medium-sized by its frequency. V usage is TRBV5-5 and J usage is TRBJ2-3; as DNA is missing, the TRBD2 call by TCRdb cannot be tested. This CDR3 contains 14 residues. Germline CDR1 reads SGHKS; CDR2 reads YYEKEE (reference sequence). This CDR3 is CASSLGAAEDTQYF.

The chain combines TRBV28 with TRBJ1-1; no DNA is available, so the TRBD1 call from TCRdb remains unchecked. Germline loops: CDR1 MDHEN, CDR2 SYDVKM. The CDR3 extends over 15 amino acids. The CDR3 here is CASSQGANPDTEAFF.

This clonotype is called medium-sized based on its frequency. The V and J genes are TRBV6-5 and TRBJ2-7; TCRdb's D call of TRBD1 is untestable without DNA. CDR1 and CDR2 (germline): MNHEY, SVGAGI. The CDR3 has 14 residues. CDR3 protein: CASSLRDRGYEQYF.

This clonotype ranks as medium-sized in terms of frequency. V is TRBV6-6 and J is TRBJ2-2; no DNA is available, so the TRBD1 call from TCRdb remains unchecked. The CDR3 sequence is 14 residues long. In germline, CDR1 is MNHNY, CDR2 SVGAGI (reference sequence). CDR3 sequence: CASILDRNTGELFF.

By frequency, this clonotype is medium-sized. The rearrangement uses TRBV6-2 or TRBV6-3 and TRBJ2-3; the D call of TRBD1 rests on TCRdb alone, since no DNA is present to check it. The CDR3 is made up of 16 amino acids. Per the germline V gene, CDR1 is MNHEY and CDR2 is SVGEGT. CDR3 amino acids: CASSYPRDAGMDTQYF.

This sequence joins TRBV7-2 and TRBJ1-5; TCRdb's D call of TRBD1 is untestable without DNA. The CDR3 is 15 residues long. Germline CDR1 and CDR2: SGHTA and FQGNSA. CDR3 in amino acids: CASSPGQGRGQPQHF.

The V and J genes are TRBV19 and TRBJ1-1; as DNA is missing, the TRBD1 call by TCRdb cannot be tested. The CDR3 totals 14 residues. Germline CDR1 reads LNHDA; CDR2 reads SQIVND (reference sequence). The CDR3 sequence is CASSSGVREAEAFF.

In terms of frequency, this clonotype is medium-sized (0.01 to 0.1%). The rearrangement uses TRBV5-5 and TRBJ2-7; lacking DNA, the TRBD1 call made by TCRdb goes unchecked. Germline V lookup: CDR1 SGHKS, CDR2 YYEKEE (reference sequence). This CDR3 is built from 14 residues. The CDR3 protein is CASSLPGARGEQYF.

This clonotype is deemed medium-sized (0.01 to 0.1%) by its frequency. V gene TRBV30 combines with J gene TRBJ1-2; TCRdb outputs TRBD1, but without DNA this stays unchecked. Germline assignment: CDR1 GTSNPN and CDR2 SVGIG (reference sequence). There are 12 residues in the CDR3. This chain's CDR3 is CAWSVGGSGYTF.

Its frequency marks this clonotype as medium-sized. CDR3 sequence: CARSSVGDRAGDVGYTF. The V gene is TRBV5-3, the J gene TRBJ1-2; TCRdb designates TRBD1, a call that cannot be tested without DNA. TRBV5-3 is labeled an ORF, and its function is uncertain. The CDR3 covers 17 residues.

This chain joins TRBV12-3 or TRBV12-4 and TRBJ2-1; TCRdb's D call of TRBD1 is untestable without DNA. This CDR3 has 14 amino acids. The CDR3 sequence: CASSPGGGLPEQFF.